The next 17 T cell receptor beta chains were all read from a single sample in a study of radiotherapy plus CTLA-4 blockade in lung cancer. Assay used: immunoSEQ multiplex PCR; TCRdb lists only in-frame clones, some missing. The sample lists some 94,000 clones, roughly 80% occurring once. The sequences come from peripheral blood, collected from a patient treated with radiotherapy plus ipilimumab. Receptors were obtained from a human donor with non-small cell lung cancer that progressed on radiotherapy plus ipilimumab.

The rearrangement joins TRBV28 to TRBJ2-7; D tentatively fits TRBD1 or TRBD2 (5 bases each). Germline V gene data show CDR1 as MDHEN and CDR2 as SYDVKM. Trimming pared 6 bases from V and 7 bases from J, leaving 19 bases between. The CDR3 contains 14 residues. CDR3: CASSIRGTGAEQYF. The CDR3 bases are TGTGCCAGCAGCATTAGGGGAACCGGGGCGGAGCAGTACTTC.

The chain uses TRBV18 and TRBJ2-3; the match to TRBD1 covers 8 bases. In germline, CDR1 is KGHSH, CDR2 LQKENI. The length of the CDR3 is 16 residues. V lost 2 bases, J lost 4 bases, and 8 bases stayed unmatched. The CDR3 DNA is TGTGCCAGCTCACCAAAAGTCCAGGGGGCGGCAGATACGCAGTATTTT. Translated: CASSPKVQGAADTQYF. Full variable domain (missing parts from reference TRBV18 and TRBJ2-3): NAGVMQNPRHLVRRRGQEARLRCSPMKGHSHVYWYRQLPEEGLKFMVYLQKENIIDESGMPKERFSAEFPKEGPSILRIQQVVRGDSAAYFCASSPKVQGAADTQYFGPGTRLTVL.

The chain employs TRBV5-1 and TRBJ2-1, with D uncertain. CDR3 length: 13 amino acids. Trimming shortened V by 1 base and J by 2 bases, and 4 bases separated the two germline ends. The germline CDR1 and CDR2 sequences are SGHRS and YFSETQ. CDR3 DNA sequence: TGCGCCAGCAGCTTGTCTGCCTACAATGAGCAGTTCTTC. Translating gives CASSLSAYNEQFF.

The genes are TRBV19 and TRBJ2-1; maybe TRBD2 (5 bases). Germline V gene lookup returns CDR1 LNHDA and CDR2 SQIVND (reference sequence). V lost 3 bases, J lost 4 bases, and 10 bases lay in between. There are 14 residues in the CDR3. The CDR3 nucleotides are TGTGCCAGTAGTATCCGGGATTCATACAATGAGCAGTTCTTC. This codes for CASSIRDSYNEQFF.

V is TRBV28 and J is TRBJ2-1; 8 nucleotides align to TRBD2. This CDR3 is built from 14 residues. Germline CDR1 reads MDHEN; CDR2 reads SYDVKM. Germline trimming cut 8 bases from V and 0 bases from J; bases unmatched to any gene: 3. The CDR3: CASHGRASYNEQFF. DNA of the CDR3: TGTGCCAGCCACGGGAGGGCCTCCTACAATGAGCAGTTCTTC.

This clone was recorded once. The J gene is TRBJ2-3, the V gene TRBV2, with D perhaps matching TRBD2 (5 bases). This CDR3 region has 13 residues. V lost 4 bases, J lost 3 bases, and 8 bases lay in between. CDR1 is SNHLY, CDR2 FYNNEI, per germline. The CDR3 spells CASSVTGTDTQYF. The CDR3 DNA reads TGTGCCAGCAGTGTGACGGGGACAGATACGCAGTATTTT.

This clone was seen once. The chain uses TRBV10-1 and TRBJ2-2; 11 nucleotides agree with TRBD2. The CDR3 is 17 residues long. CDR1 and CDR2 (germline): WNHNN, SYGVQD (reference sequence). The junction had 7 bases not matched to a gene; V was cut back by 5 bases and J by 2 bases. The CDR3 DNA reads TGCGCCAGCAGTTATACTAGCGGGAGTCCAAACACCGGGGAGCTGTTTTTT. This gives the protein CASSYTSGSPNTGELFF.

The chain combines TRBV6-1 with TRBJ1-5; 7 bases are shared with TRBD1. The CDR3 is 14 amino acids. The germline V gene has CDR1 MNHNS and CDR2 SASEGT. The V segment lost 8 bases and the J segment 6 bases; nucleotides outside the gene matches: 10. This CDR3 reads CASSGQAGGQPQHF. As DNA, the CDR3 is TGTGCCAGCTCCGGACAGGCGGGGGGTCAGCCCCAGCATTTT.

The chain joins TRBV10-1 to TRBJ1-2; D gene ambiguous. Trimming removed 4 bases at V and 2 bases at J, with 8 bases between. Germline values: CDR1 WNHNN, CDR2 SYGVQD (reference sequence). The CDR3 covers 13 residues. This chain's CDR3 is CASSASPNYGYTF. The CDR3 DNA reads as TGCGCCAGCAGTGCTAGTCCGAACTATGGCTACACCTTC.

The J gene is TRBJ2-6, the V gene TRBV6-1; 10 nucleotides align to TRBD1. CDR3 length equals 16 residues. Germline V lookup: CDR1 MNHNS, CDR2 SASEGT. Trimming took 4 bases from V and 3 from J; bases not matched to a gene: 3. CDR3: CASSGQGALGANVLTF. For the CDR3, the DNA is TGTGCCAGCAGTGGACAGGGGGCGCTTGGGGCCAACGTCCTGACTTTC.

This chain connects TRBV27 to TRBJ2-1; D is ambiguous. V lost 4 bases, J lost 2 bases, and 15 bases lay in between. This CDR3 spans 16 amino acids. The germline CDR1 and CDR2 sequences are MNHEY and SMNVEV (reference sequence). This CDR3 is CASSSQLGVAYNEQFF. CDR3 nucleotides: TGTGCCAGCAGTTCACAGCTGGGCGTCGCCTACAATGAGCAGTTCTTC.

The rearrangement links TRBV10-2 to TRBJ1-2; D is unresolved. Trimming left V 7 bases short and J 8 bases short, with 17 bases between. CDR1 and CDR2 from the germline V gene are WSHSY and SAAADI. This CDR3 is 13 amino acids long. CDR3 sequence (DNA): TGCGCCAGCACCGACCCAAAAGACATAGGCTACACCTTC. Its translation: CASTDPKDIGYTF.

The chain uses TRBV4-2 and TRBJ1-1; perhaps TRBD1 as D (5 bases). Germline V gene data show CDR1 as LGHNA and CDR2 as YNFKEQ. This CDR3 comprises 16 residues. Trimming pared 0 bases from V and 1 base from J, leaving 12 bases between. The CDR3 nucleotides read TGTGCCAGCAGCCAAGATGAGGGGTTGGGGAACACTGAAGCTTTCTTT. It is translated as CASSQDEGLGNTEAFF.

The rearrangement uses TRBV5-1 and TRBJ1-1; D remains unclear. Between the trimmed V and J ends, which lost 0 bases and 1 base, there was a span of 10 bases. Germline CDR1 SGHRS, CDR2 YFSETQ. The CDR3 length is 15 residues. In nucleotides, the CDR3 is TGCGCCAGCAGCTTGGACTGGGGAGCGAACACTGAAGCTTTCTTT. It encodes CASSLDWGANTEAFF. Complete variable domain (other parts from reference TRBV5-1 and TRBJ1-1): KAGVTQTPRYLIKTRGQQVTLSCSPISGHRSVSWYQQTPGQGLQFLFEYFSETQRNKGNFPGRFSGRQFSNSRSEMNVSTLELGDSALYLCASSLDWGANTEAFFGQGTRLTVV.

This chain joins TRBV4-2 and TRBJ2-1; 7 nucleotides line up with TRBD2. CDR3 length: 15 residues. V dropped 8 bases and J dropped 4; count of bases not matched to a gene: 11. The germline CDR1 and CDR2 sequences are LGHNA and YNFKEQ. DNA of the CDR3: TGTGCCAGCGGGACCTTCAGCGGGGCTTACAATGAGCAGTTCTTC. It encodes CASGTFSGAYNEQFF.

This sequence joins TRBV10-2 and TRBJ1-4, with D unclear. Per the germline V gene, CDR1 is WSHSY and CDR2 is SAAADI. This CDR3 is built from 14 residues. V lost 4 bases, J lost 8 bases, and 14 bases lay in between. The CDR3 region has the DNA TGCGCCAGCAGTGTTTCAGGAGGTGCCGAAAAACTGTTTTTT. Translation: CASSVSGGAEKLFF.

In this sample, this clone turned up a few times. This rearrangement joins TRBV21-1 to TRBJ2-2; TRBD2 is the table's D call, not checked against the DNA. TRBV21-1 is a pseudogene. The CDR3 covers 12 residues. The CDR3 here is CASGSDTGELFF. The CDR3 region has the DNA TGTGCCAGCGGGAGTGACACCGGGGAGCTGTTTTTT.